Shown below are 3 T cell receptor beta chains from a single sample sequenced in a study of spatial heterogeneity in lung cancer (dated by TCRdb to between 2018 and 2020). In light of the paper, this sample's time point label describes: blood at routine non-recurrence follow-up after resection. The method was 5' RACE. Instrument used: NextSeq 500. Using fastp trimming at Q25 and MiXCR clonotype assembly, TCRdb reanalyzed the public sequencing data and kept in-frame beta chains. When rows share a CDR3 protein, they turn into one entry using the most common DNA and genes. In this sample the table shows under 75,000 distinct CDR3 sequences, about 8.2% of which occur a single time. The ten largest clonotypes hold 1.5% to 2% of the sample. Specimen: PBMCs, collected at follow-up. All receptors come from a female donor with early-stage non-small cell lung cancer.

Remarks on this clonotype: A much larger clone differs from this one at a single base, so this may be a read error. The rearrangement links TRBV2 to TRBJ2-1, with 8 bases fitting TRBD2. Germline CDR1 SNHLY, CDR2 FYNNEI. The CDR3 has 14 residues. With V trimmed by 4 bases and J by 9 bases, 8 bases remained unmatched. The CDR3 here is CASSVRGRSSEQFF. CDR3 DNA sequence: TGTGCCAGCAGTGTACGCGGGAGGTCCAGTGAGCAGTTCTTC. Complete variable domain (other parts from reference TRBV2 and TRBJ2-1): EPEVTQTPSHQVTQMGQEVILRCVPISNHLYFYWYRQILGQKVEFLVSFYNNEISEKSEIFDDQFSVERPDGSNFTLKIRSTKLEDSAMYFCASSVRGRSSEQFFGPGTRLTVL.

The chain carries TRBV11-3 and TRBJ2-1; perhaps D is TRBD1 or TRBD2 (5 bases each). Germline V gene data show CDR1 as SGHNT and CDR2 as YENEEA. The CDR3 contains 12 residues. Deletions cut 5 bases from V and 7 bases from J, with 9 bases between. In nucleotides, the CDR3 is TGTGCCAGCAGCCGAGGGGCGAATGAGCAGTTCTTC. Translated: CASSRGANEQFF.

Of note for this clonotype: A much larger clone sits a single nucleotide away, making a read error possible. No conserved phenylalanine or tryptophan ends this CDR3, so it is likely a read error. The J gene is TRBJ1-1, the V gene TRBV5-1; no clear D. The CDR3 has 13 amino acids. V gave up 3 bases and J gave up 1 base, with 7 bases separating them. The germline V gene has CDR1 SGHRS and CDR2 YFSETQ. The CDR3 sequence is CASSSGANTEAFS. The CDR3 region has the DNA TGCGCCAGCAGCTCCGGAGCGAACACTGAAGCTTTCTCT.